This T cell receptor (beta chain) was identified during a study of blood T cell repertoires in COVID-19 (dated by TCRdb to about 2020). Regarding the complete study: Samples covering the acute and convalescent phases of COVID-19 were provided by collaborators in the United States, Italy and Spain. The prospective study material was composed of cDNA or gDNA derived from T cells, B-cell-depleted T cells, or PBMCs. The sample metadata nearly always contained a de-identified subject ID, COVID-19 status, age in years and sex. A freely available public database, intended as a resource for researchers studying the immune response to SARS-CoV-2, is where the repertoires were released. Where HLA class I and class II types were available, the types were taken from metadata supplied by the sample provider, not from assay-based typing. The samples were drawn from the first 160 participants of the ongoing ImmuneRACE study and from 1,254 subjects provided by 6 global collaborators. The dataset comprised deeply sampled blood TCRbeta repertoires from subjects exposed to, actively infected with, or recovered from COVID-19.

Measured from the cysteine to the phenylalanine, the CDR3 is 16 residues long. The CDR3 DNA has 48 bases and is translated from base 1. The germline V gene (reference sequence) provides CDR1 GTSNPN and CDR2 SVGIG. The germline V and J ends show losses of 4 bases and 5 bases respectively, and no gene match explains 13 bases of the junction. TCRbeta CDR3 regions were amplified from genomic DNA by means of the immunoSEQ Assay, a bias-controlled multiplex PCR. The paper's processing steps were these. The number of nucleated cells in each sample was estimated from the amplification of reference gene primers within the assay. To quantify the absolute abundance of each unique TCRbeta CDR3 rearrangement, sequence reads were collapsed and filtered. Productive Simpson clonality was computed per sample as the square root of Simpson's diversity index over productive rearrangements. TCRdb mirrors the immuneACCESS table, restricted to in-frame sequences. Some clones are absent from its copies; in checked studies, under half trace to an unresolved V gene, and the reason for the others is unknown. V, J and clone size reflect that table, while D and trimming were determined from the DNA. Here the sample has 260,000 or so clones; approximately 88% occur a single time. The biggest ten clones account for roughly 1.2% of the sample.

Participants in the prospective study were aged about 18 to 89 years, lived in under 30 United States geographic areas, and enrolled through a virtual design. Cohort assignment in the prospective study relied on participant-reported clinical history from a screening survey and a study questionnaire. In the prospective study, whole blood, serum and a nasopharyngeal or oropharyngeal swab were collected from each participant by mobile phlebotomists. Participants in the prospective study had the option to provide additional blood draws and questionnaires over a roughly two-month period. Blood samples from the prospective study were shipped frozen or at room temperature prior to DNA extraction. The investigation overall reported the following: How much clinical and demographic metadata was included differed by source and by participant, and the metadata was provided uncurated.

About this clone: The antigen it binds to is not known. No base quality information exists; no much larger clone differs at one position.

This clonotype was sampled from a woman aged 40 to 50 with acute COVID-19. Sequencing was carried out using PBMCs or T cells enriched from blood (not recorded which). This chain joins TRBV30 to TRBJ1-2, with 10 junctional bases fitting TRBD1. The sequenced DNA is TGTGCCTGGATAAACCGGGACAGGGGTGTAGGGTATGGCTACACCTTC. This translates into CAWINRDRGVGYGYTF.